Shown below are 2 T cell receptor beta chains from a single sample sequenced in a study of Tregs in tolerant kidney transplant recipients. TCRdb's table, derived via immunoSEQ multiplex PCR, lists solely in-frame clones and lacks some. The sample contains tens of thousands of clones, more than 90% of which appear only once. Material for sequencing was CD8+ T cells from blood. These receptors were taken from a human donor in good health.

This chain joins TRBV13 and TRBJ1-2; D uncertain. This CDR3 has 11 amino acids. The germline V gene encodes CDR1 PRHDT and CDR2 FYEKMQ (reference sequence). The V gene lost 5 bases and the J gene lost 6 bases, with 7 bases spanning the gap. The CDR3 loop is CASSGVDGYTF. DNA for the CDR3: TGTGCCAGCAGCGGTGTGGATGGCTACACCTTC.

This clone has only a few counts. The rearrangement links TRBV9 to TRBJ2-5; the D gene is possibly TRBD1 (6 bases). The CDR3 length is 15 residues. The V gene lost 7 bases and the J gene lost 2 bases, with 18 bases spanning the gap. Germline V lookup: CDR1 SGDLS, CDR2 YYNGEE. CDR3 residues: CASAASDSLQETQYF. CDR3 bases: TGTGCCAGCGCCGCCTCGGACAGCTTACAAGAGACCCAGTACTTC.